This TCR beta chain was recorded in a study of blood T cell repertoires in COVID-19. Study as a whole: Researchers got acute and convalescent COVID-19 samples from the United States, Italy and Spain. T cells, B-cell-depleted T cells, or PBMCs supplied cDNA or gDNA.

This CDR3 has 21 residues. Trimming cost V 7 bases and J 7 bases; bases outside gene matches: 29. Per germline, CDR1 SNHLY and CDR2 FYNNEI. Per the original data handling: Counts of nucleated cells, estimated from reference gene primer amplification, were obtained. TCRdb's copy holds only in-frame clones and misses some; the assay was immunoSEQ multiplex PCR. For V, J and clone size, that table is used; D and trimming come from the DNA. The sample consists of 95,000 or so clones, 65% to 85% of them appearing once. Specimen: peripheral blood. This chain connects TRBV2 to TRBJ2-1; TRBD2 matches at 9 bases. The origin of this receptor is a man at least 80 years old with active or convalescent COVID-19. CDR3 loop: CASTPRTKGQALRLAVNEQFF. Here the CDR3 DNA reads TGTGCCAGCACCCCCCGGACGAAAGGACAGGCACTAAGACTAGCGGTAAATGAGCAGTTCTTC.